The rows below give T cell receptor beta chains drawn from one sample of a study of blood T cell repertoires in COVID-19. Sequenced by immunoSEQ multiplex PCR; TCRdb stores in-frame clones only, minus some. The table lists about 58,000 clones, 89% of them singletons. What was sequenced was peripheral blood. These receptors all stem from a woman aged 55 to 70 with active COVID-19. Each CDR3 is given with its conserved first and last residue. The D gene is left open where the match is weak. Size tells how often a clone was seen (once, few, many) or the class of an expanded clone, and some rows leave it out.

TRBV11-3	TRBD1	TRBJ2-1	-	12	TGTGCCAGCAGCCAGGGACAGGGAAGACAACTCTTC	CASSQGQGRQLF
TRBV6-2/TRBV6-3	-	TRBJ1-4	-	14	TGTGCCAGCAGCCCGGTCGGAGGGTATGAAAAACTGTTTTTT	CASSPVGGYEKLFF
TRBV18	-	TRBJ2-5	-	12	TGTGCCAGCTCGCCGACGGGAGAGACCCAGTACTTC	CASSPTGETQYF
TRBV7-2	TRBD2	TRBJ2-5	once	15	TGTGCCAGCAGCTCCAGGGGACTAGCGGTGGAGACCCAGTACTTC	CASSSRGLAVETQYF
TRBV20-1	TRBD2	TRBJ2-4	-	14	TGCAGTGCTAGTGGCTCGGGGGGGAAAAACATTCAGTACTTC	CSASGSGGKNIQYF
TRBV7-9	-	TRBJ2-3	-	14	TGTGCCAGCAGCTTAACGGGGTCTCGGAGTACGCAGTATTTT	CASSLTGSRSTQYF
TRBV7-2	-	TRBJ2-1	-	15	TGTGCCAGCAGCTCCCTGACCGGGGCCTACAATGAGCAGTTCTTC	CASSSLTGAYNEQFF
TRBV2	-	TRBJ1-1	once	13	TGTGCCAGCAGAGGAGGAGTGAACACTGAAGCTTTCTTT	CASRGGVNTEAFF
TRBV7-2	-	TRBJ1-1	-	15	TGTGCCAGCAGCTTTGGGGGGCGCGGGGGCACTGAAGCTTTCTTT	CASSFGGRGGTEAFF
TRBV18	-	TRBJ2-6	once	17	TGTGCCAGCTCACCACCGGTACGAGCCTCTGGGGCCAACGTCCTGACTTTC	CASSPPVRASGANVLTF
TRBV30	-	TRBJ2-3	-	13	TGTGCTCGGACGGACGGGGTCACAGATACGCAGTATTTT	CARTDGVTDTQYF
TRBV3-1/TRBV3-2	TRBD2	TRBJ2-3	-	13	TGTGCCAGCAGCCGGACTAGCGGGGGGGTCCAGTATTTT	CASSRTSGGVQYF
TRBV27	TRBD1	TRBJ1-2	-	15	TGTGCCAGCAGTTTAGGGACAGGGGGCGACTATGGCTACACCTTC	CASSLGTGGDYGYTF
TRBV29-1	TRBD2	TRBJ2-1	-	14	TGCAGCGGAGGGCGGGGGGGATCCTACAATGAGCAGTTCTTC	CSGGRGGSYNEQFF
TRBV2	TRBD1	TRBJ2-7	-	14	TGTGCCAGCAGGGAGGACAGGGTTACCTACGAGCAGTACTTC	CASREDRVTYEQYF
TRBV7-3	TRBD1	TRBJ1-1	-	15	TGTGCCAGCAGCCCCGGACAGGGAATGAACACTGAAGCTTTCTTT	CASSPGQGMNTEAFF
TRBV29-1	-	TRBJ2-5	-	13	TGCAGCGGGGCGGTAGCGGTGGGCGAGACCCAGTACTTC	CSGAVAVGETQYF
TRBV5-6	-	TRBJ2-7	-	12	TGTGCCAGCAGCGGCAGAACCTACGAGCAGTACTTC	CASSGRTYEQYF
TRBV29-1	TRBD1	TRBJ2-3	-	15	TGCAGCGTTGAAGACCGAGACAGGGGGCCAGATACGCAGTATTTT	CSVEDRDRGPDTQYF
TRBV5-1	-	TRBJ1-5	-	15	TGCGCCAGCAGCCCCGGGGGGGAAGGCAATCAGCCCCAGCATTTT	CASSPGGEGNQPQHF
TRBV4-1	-	TRBJ2-1	-	17	TGCGCCAGCAGCCACCCCCATTCGGGGAGGTCCTACAATGAGCAGTTCTTC	CASSHPHSGRSYNEQFF
TRBV9	-	TRBJ2-7	once	15	TGTGCCAGCAGCCTACGGGACACTACGGACTACGAGCAGTACTTC	CASSLRDTTDYEQYF
TRBV7-2	TRBD1	TRBJ1-1	-	16	TGTGCCAGCAGCTTAATCGGGACAGGTATGAACACTGAAGCTTTCTTT	CASSLIGTGMNTEAFF
TRBV6-1	TRBD1	TRBJ2-6	once	16	TGTGCCAGCAGTGAGGGACAGGGATCCGGGGCCAACGTCCTGACTTTC	CASSEGQGSGANVLTF
TRBV6-6	-	TRBJ2-1	-	11	TGTGCCAGCAGGACTAGGGATGAGCAGTTCTTC	CASRTRDEQFF
TRBV19	-	TRBJ1-1	-	15	TGTGCCAGTAGTATTGCGGGATCTTCGAACACTGAAGCTTTCTTT	CASSIAGSSNTEAFF
TRBV5-1	TRBD2	TRBJ2-3	-	15	TGCGCCAGCAATCAACTAGCGGTCTCCACAGATACGCAGTATTTT	CASNQLAVSTDTQYF
TRBV10-1	-	TRBJ2-1	-	13	TGCGCCAGCAGTGAGGGAGCAAACAATGAGCAGTTCTTC	CASSEGANNEQFF
TRBV2	TRBD2	TRBJ2-7	-	14	TGTGCCAGCAGGGCTAGCGGGGGGTTGTACGAGCAGTACTTC	CASRASGGLYEQYF